This paragraph reports one TCR beta chain. Its antigen is not known. Assay used: immunoSEQ multiplex PCR; TCRdb lists only in-frame clones, some missing. Of around 2.5 million clones detected, over 85% appear once; the ten largest clones hold 0.36%. The sample comes from a study of shared clonotypes between healthy human individuals. This CDR3 is 15 amino acids long. V was trimmed by 6 bases and J by 6 bases, leaving 18 bases between them. CDR1 and CDR2 (germline): SNHLY, FYNNEI. Study-level points and caveats: For naive CD4 cells, 4% to 5% of clonotypes were shared across a few donors. Rarefaction curves obtained for sorted subsets showed sequencing incomplete despite large depth.

Sequencing used naive CD4+ T cells from PBMCs. Subset given: CD45RA+ positively selected. This TCR came from a man aged 18 to 29 in good health. Some clones in this sample may be carry-over from other donors' samples. This chain joins TRBV2 and TRBJ2-1; D gene ambiguous. CDR3 loop: CASSANRPRANEQFF. The DNA for the CDR3 is TGTGCCAGCAGCGCTAATAGGCCCCGAGCCAATGAGCAGTTCTTC. The full variable domain, completed using reference TRBV2 and TRBJ2-1, is EPEVTQTPSHQVTQMGQEVILRCVPISNHLYFYWYRQILGQKVEFLVSFYNNEISEKSEIFDDQFSVERPDGSNFTLKIRSTKLEDSAMYFCASSANRPRANEQFFGPGTRLTVL.